This T cell receptor (beta chain) was documented in a study of OX40 agonist ivuxolimab in advanced cancers. Turning to the study itself: Dose-escalation cases comprised hepatocellular carcinoma, melanoma, renal cell or head and neck cancer.

V lost 5 bases and J lost 11, with 16 bases in between. The germline CDR1 and CDR2 sequences are SGHTA and FQGNSA. The CDR3 consists of 13 residues. Assay: immunoSEQ multiplex PCR; the TCRdb copy retains only in-frame clones and omits some. The repertoire holds approximately 70,000 clones, more than 70% seen once, with around 0.53% in the top ten. Systemic immunosuppression or a history of autoimmune disease excluded patients. The TCR originated in an adult with an advanced solid tumor such as melanoma, head and neck, liver or kidney cancer. The sample was CD4+ or CD8+ T cells sorted from blood, taken in a trial of the OX40 agonist ivuxolimab. The chain has TRBV7-2 and TRBJ1-5, with D hard to call. Here the CDR3 DNA reads TGTGCCAGCAGCCCCTTTGATACCATAGCCCAGCATTTT. The encoded protein is CASSPFDTIAQHF.